This paragraph reports one TCR beta chain. No cognate antigen has been identified for it. There are no base qualities to consult, and no much larger clone falls within one base. The data were obtained in a study of relationships among human T cell subsets (dated by TCRdb to the early 2010s). In the study overall: The study sequenced eight distinct T cell populations from blood: pan T, CD8 cytotoxic, regulatory, Th1, Th2, naive plus transitional, activated and memory cells.

Study-wide findings and limitations: The substantial sharing of CDR3s among Th1, Th2 and regulatory T cells was interpreted as suggesting that cell fate choices are stochastic. Over 60% of CD8+ cytotoxic sequences belonged to clones with over 100 reads, whereas regulatory and Th2 subsets showed few such clones. No statistically significant differences in V, D and J usage, CDR3 length or N-nucleotide additions were observed among the seven subsets. A CD4+CD8+ double-positive population could not be ruled out by the bead-based sorting.

Once CD4+CD56+ NKT cells had been removed, anti-CD294 beads were used to select Th2 cells as CD4+CD25-CD294+ cells. Miltenyi superparamagnetic beads coated with subset-specific monoclonal antibodies were used for isolation of the T cell subsets. Every T cell population came from peripheral blood. Mononuclear cells were obtained from whole blood by Ficoll separation, and monocytes were then depleted with anti-CD14 microbeads. Right after isolation, the cell populations were resuspended in RNAprotect reagent. The protocol used for the library was multiplex PCR. Instrument on record: 454 GS FLX. TCR alpha and beta CDR3 regions were amplified from mRNA by semiquantitative ARM-PCR. In ARM-PCR, tagged nested gene-specific primers were used first, and communal superprimers then performed exponential amplification. Before the second amplification round was performed on first-round PCR products, the nested primers were removed by exonuclease. Amplicons were sequenced on the 454 platform, which allows rapid sequencing of millions of DNA fragments without cloning bias. An effective read was defined as a read mappable to both V and J germline segments. The original methods were these. IRmap was used to assign reads to germline V, D and J segments, and IRmap relies on pyromap, a Smith-Waterman modification adapted to 454 sequencing errors. Cutoffs set at the 99th percentile of alignment scores from simulated random sequences were applied to filter D-beta assignments. The amino acids between the conserved V-segment Y[YFLI]C motif and the J-segment [FW]GXGT motif were defined as CDR3. A compound Poisson process model, previously applied to large-scale EST data, was used to estimate repertoire diversity. A procedure for detecting cross-contamination was applied so that sample contamination could be argued against as the origin of shared CDR3s. TCRdb reanalyzed the raw reads on its own, using fastp at Q25 for trimming and MiXCR for clone calling, and kept in-frame beta chains. Each CDR3 protein gets just one entry, which takes the most common genes and DNA from the rows behind it. The V and J calls were not made by the authors but by TCRdb's processing. The sample contains thousands of distinct CDR3 sequences, 51% of them found a single time. The ten largest clones take up around 2.6% of the sample.

This sequence originates from a man aged 35 to 55 in good health. The specimen was CD4+ Th2 cells sorted from blood. In light of the paper, this sample's cell subset or site label describes: CD4+CD25-CD294+ T helper 2 cells.

The base sequence is TGTGCCAGCAGTTTAGTCGGCGACAGGGGGAGAGCTGAAGCTTTCTTT. Its protein is CASSLVGDRGRAEAFF. Recombination linked TRBV12-3 or TRBV12-4 to TRBJ1-1, and TRBD1 matches 9 of the central bases. The CDR3 runs 16 amino acids, cysteine and phenylalanine included. The retained sequence is limited to the CDR3, 48 bases, with the frame set at the first base. Ends trimmed: V by 1 base, J by 6 bases; bases unmatched to a gene: 9.